The 32 T cell receptor beta chains below all came from one sample that was sequenced in a study of T cells in narcolepsy. Sequencing was performed with immunoSEQ multiplex PCR; in TCRdb, only in-frame clones are kept and a portion is missing. The sample lists roughly 22,000 clones; less than 70% were seen once. The sequenced material came from memory (CD45RA-) CD4+ T cells from blood. All receptors come from a human donor in good health.

The chain has TRBV5-1 and TRBJ2-2; perhaps D is TRBD1 or TRBD2 (5 bases each). With 5 bases removed from V and 4 bases from J, the gap between germline ends came to 9 bases. In germline, CDR1 is SGHRS, CDR2 YFSETQ. The CDR3 loop spans 13 amino acids. Written as DNA, the CDR3 is TGCGCCAGCAGTTCGGGGCCCACCGGGGAGCTGTTTTTT. It codes for CASSSGPTGELFF.

V usage is TRBV11-1 and J usage is TRBJ2-5, with a weak D call TRBD2 (6 bases). The CDR3 sequence is 16 residues long. Per germline, CDR1 SGHAT and CDR2 FQDESV (reference sequence). V was cut by 5 bases and J by 4 bases, with 20 bases left in between. The CDR3 here is CASSPEAGGRSETQYF. DNA for the CDR3: TGTGCCAGCAGCCCCGAGGCTGGAGGGAGGTCAGAGACCCAGTACTTC.

Only a few counts were recorded for this clone. The V and J genes are TRBV5-6 and TRBJ2-5; 8 bases match TRBD1. CDR3 size: 13 residues. The V segment lost 5 bases and the J segment 4 bases; nucleotides outside the gene matches: 4. The germline V gene encodes CDR1 SGHDT and CDR2 YYEEEE. CDR3 region: CASRRTGGETQYF. DNA for the CDR3: TGTGCCAGCAGACGAACAGGGGGAGAGACCCAGTACTTC.

A few counts support this clone. The J gene is TRBJ1-3, the V gene TRBV6-1; D ambiguous. Looked up from germline, CDR1 is MNHNS and CDR2 is SASEGT. Trimming stripped 3 bases from V and 3 bases from J, with 18 bases between. The CDR3 spans 17 residues. CDR3 region: CASSDGVVVARGNTIYF. CDR3 DNA: TGTGCCAGCAGTGACGGCGTTGTGGTCGCTCGTGGAAACACCATATATTTT.

This clone appeared a few times. V usage is TRBV7-2 and J usage is TRBJ1-1, with 8 positions matching TRBD1. This CDR3 comprises 14 residues. The germline V gene has CDR1 SGHTA and CDR2 FQGNSA. V trimming: 5 bases; J trimming: 0 bases; junction bases outside the gene matches: 2. CDR3 protein: CASSRDRMNTEAFF. CDR3 nucleotides: TGTGCCAGCAGCCGGGACAGGATGAACACTGAAGCTTTCTTT.

The chain has TRBV30 and TRBJ2-2; 10 nucleotides align to TRBD2. Germline assignment: CDR1 GTSNPN and CDR2 SVGIG (reference sequence). This CDR3 has 15 amino acids. Trimming removed 0 bases from V and 6 bases from J; junction bases left unmatched: 4. CDR3 region: CAWSVLAGGPGELFF. Here the CDR3 DNA reads TGTGCCTGGAGTGTGTTAGCGGGGGGCCCCGGGGAGCTGTTTTTT.

This clone was observed a handful of times. The J gene is TRBJ1-2, the V gene TRBV6-6; D is unclear. Germline V CDR1 and CDR2: MNHNY, SVGAGI (reference sequence). This CDR3 comprises 14 residues. V lost 6 bases, J lost 3 bases, and 14 bases lay in between. The CDR3 coding sequence is TGTGCCAGCAGAGGTATCGTTGGGGACTATGGCTACACCTTC. Its protein is CASRGIVGDYGYTF.

The chain recombines TRBV5-1 with TRBJ2-1, with D perhaps matching TRBD2 (6 bases). Germline loops: CDR1 SGHRS, CDR2 YFSETQ. V was cut by 0 bases and J by 8 bases, with 15 bases left in between. CDR3 length equals 15 residues. The CDR3 nucleotides are TGCGCCAGCAGCTTGGCCGGAGAGCGGGTAGATGAGCAGTTCTTC. Translation: CASSLAGERVDEQFF.

This CDR3 reads CAWSKGSSYEQYF. CDR3 coding DNA: TGTGCCTGGTCTAAAGGAAGCTCCTACGAGCAGTACTTC. The V gene is TRBV30, the J gene TRBJ2-7, with no clear D. The CDR3 length is 13 residues. Germline lookup yields CDR1 GTSNPN and CDR2 SVGIG (reference sequence). Trimming removed 5 bases from V and 0 bases from J, with 11 bases in between.

This clone has just a few counts. The chain recombines TRBV7-8 with TRBJ2-2; 8 bases align to TRBD1. V gave up 1 base and J gave up 4 bases; unmatched junction bases: 14. The CDR3 has 19 residues. The germline V gene encodes CDR1 SGHVS and CDR2 FQNEAQ. CDR3 sequence (DNA): TGTGCCAGCAGCTTAGTCCGACAGGGGACGCAAAGATTCACCGGGGAGCTGTTTTTT. Translation: CASSLVRQGTQRFTGELFF.

V usage is TRBV9 and J usage is TRBJ1-2; D gene uncertain. Trimming took off 4 bases at V and 4 bases at J, with 17 bases between the two ends. Germline V gives CDR1 SGDLS, CDR2 YYNGEE. The CDR3 is made up of 15 amino acids. The CDR3 reads CASSSLRGTSYGYTF. CDR3 DNA sequence: TGTGCCAGCAGCTCCCTTCGGGGTACTAGCTATGGCTACACCTTC.

The chain joins TRBV2 to TRBJ2-1; 7 bases line up with TRBD1. CDR3 length: 14 residues. Germline lookup yields CDR1 SNHLY and CDR2 FYNNEI. The junction had 11 bases not matched to a gene; V was cut back by 6 bases and J by 9 bases. The CDR3 DNA is TGTGCCAGCAGGGTTGATACAGGGGTTGGTGAGCAGTTCTTC. This encodes CASRVDTGVGEQFF.

This clone came up a few times. The gene calls are TRBV6-1 and TRBJ1-3; TRBD1 matches at 8 bases. Trimming removed 6 bases from V and 0 bases from J; junction bases left unmatched: 4. Germline V CDR1 and CDR2: MNHNS, SASEGT. The CDR3 has 15 amino acids. This chain's CDR3 is CASSRGLASGNTIYF. For the CDR3, the DNA is TGTGCCAGCAGCAGGGGGCTTGCCTCTGGAAACACCATATATTTT.

The chain links TRBV19 to TRBJ1-1; D gene uncertain. The CDR3 covers 13 residues. The ends were cut back, 5 bases at V and 0 bases at J, with 7 bases in the middle. CDR1 and CDR2 (germline): LNHDA, SQIVND (reference sequence). This CDR3 is CASSVDLNTEAFF. The CDR3 DNA follows: TGTGCCAGTAGTGTGGACCTGAACACTGAAGCTTTCTTT.

The chain recombines TRBV5-8 with TRBJ2-7; 8 bases fit TRBD2. There are 13 residues in the CDR3. J lost 3 bases, V lost 8 bases, and 7 bases had no gene match. Germline V lookup: CDR1 SGHTS, CDR2 YDEGEE. CDR3 protein: CASNTGTSYEQYF. The CDR3 nucleotides are TGTGCCAGTAACACCGGGACTAGCTACGAGCAGTACTTC.

A few counts support this clone. This rearrangement joins TRBV6-5 to TRBJ1-6; D not resolved. Germline V gene data show CDR1 as MNHEY and CDR2 as SVGAGI. The V end was cut by 11 bases, the J end by 7 bases, with 15 bases between. The CDR3 has 13 amino acids. Written as DNA, the CDR3 is TGTGCCTCCCGGGGAGGGAGAAATTCACCCCTCCACTTT. It translates to CASRGGRNSPLHF.

This clone was counted between two and nine times. This sequence joins TRBV18 and TRBJ2-2, with unresolved D. V dropped 3 bases and J dropped 6 bases, with 11 bases sitting between them. CDR1 is KGHSH and CDR2 is LQKENI in the germline V gene. This CDR3 spans 14 amino acids. DNA of the CDR3: TGTGCCAGCTCACCGGGAAACACGGCCGGGGAGCTGTTTTTT. Translated: CASSPGNTAGELFF.

The rearrangement links TRBV5-1 to TRBJ2-7; 7 nucleotides align to TRBD2. CDR3 size: 18 residues. V dropped 0 bases and J dropped 4; count of bases not matched to a gene: 16. The germline gives CDR1 SGHRS, CDR2 YFSETQ. CDR3 loop: CASSLDLAGVDKAYEQYF. DNA for the CDR3: TGCGCCAGCAGCTTGGACTTGGCGGGAGTTGATAAAGCTTACGAGCAGTACTTC.

The rearrangement links TRBV30 to TRBJ1-3, with a tentative D call TRBD1 (6 bases). The CDR3 has 16 residues. CDR1 is GTSNPN and CDR2 is SVGIG in the germline V gene (reference sequence). Trimming took off 5 bases at V and 3 bases at J, with 20 bases between the two ends. The CDR3 spells CAWRPSFRGNGNTIYF. The CDR3 DNA reads TGTGCCTGGCGTCCTTCTTTCAGGGGAAATGGAAACACCATATATTTT.

The chain employs TRBV27 and TRBJ2-1; TRBD2 matches 11 bases. J lost 9 bases, V lost 4 bases, and 8 bases had no gene match. The CDR3 totals 15 residues. CDR1 MNHEY and CDR2 SMNVEV come from the germline V gene (reference sequence). CDR3: CASSSYSGRGSEQFF. In DNA, the CDR3 is TGTGCCAGCAGTTCTTATAGCGGGAGGGGGTCTGAGCAGTTCTTC.

The chain couples TRBV28 to TRBJ1-3, with 8 bases that match TRBD1. The CDR3 runs 18 residues. The ends lost 5 bases at V and 2 bases at J; junction bases unmatched: 14. Germline values: CDR1 MDHEN, CDR2 SYDVKM. The CDR3 sequence: CASSHGPQTRGPGNTIYF. For the CDR3, the DNA is TGTGCCAGCAGTCATGGCCCCCAGACCAGGGGGCCTGGAAACACCATATATTTT.

V is TRBV15 and J is TRBJ2-3; 10 bases map to TRBD2. V dropped 1 base and J dropped 3; count of bases not matched to a gene: 13. Germline values: CDR1 LNHNV, CDR2 YYDKDF (reference sequence). This CDR3 has 19 amino acids. CDR3 coding DNA: TGTGCCACCAGCAGAGGTGGACTAGCGGTATCTCTTGAAACAGATACGCAGTATTTT. Translating gives CATSRGGLAVSLETDTQYF.

The chain joins TRBV30 to TRBJ2-7, with TRBD2 matching over 13 bases. V gave up 4 bases and J gave up 2 bases; unmatched junction bases: 14. Germline lookup yields CDR1 GTSNPN and CDR2 SVGIG (reference sequence). There are 18 residues in the CDR3. The CDR3 loop is CAWTAGGLAGILPYEQYF. CDR3 in DNA: TGTGCCTGGACCGCCGGGGGACTAGCGGGAATTCTCCCCTACGAGCAGTACTTC. Full variable domain (missing parts from reference TRBV30 and TRBJ2-7): SQTIHQWPATLVQPVGSPLSLECTVEGTSNPNLYWYRQAAGRGLQLLFYSVGIGQISSEVPQNLSASRPQDRQFILSSKKLLLSDSGFYLCAWTAGGLAGILPYEQYFGPGTRLTVT.

The rearrangement joins TRBV2 to TRBJ2-2; possibly TRBD2 for D (6 bases). The CDR3 length is 16 residues. V lost 4 bases, J lost 0 bases, and 12 bases lay in between. The V gene's germline CDR1 is SNHLY and CDR2 FYNNEI. CDR3 sequence (DNA): TGTGCCAGCAGTGTCCGAACGGGAGCGAACACCGGGGAGCTGTTTTTT. This translates into CASSVRTGANTGELFF. The whole variable domain, filled in from reference TRBV2 and TRBJ2-2, reads EPEVTQTPSHQVTQMGQEVILRCVPISNHLYFYWYRQILGQKVEFLVSFYNNEISEKSEIFDDQFSVERPDGSNFTLKIRSTKLEDSAMYFCASSVRTGANTGELFFGEGSRLTVL.

This sequence joins TRBV10-3 and TRBJ1-2, with 7 bases matching TRBD1. The V segment lost 0 bases and the J segment 8 bases; nucleotides outside the gene matches: 9. CDR3 size: 15 residues. Germline V gene lookup returns CDR1 ENHRY and CDR2 SYGVKD. CDR3: CAISESTGSKFGYTF. CDR3 DNA: TGTGCCATCAGTGAGTCGACAGGGTCGAAGTTCGGCTACACCTTC.

CDR3 nucleotides: TGTGCCTGGAGCCACCTCTCCGGACAGGGTTATGGCTACACCTTC. This translates into CAWSHLSGQGYGYTF. J is TRBJ1-2 and V is TRBV30, with 8 bases identical to TRBD1. CDR1 GTSNPN and CDR2 SVGIG come from the germline V gene (reference sequence). The V and J ends lost 3 bases and 5 bases, in that order; junction bases with no gene match: 11. CDR3 size: 15 residues.

The J gene is TRBJ1-2, the V gene TRBV5-1, with a weak D call TRBD1 (6 bases). The CDR3 is 14 amino acids. From germline, CDR1 is SGHRS and CDR2 YFSETQ. With 5 bases removed from V and 8 bases from J, the gap between germline ends came to 19 bases. This CDR3 is CASSSGQPRVGYTF. The CDR3 DNA is TGCGCCAGCAGTTCCGGACAGCCCCGGGTAGGCTACACCTTC.

Notes on this clone: At one end the junction does not follow the germline gene, possibly because of a read error. This chain joins TRBV7-7 and TRBJ2-5; the D gene is possibly TRBD2 (6 bases). Germline CDR1 and CDR2: SSHAT and FNYEAQ (reference sequence). The CDR3 runs to 15 residues. CDR3 sequence: CASSFVEGPSETQYF. The CDR3 bases are TGTGCTAGCAGCTTCGTGGAGGGTCCCTCGGAGACCCAGTACTTC.

V is TRBV6-1 and J is TRBJ1-3; D is unclear. This CDR3 is built from 13 residues. The V end was cut by 7 bases, the J end by 6 bases, with 13 bases between. Germline V gives CDR1 MNHNS, CDR2 SASEGT. In DNA form, the CDR3 reads TGTGCCAGCACCTACAGTCTACAAAACACCATATATTTT. This translates into CASTYSLQNTIYF.

The chain joins TRBV5-1 to TRBJ1-2, with 10 bases identical to TRBD1. The V gene end was trimmed by 4 bases and the J gene end by 8 bases; junction bases not matched to a gene: 5. CDR1 and CDR2 from the germline V gene are SGHRS and YFSETQ. This CDR3 has 13 amino acids. This CDR3 reads CASSTGTGEGYTF. Written as DNA, the CDR3 is TGCGCCAGCAGCACCGGGACAGGGGAAGGCTACACCTTC.

The chain combines TRBV5-6 with TRBJ2-3; unclear D gene. Germline CDR1 is SGHDT and CDR2 is YYEEEE. The V and J ends lost 0 bases and 4 bases respectively, with 9 bases between them. This CDR3 comprises 14 residues. The CDR3 sequence is CASSLVDNADTQYF. The CDR3 DNA reads as TGTGCCAGCAGCTTGGTCGACAATGCAGATACGCAGTATTTT.

This clone turned up a few times. The rearrangement joins TRBV6-5 to TRBJ1-5; D not certain. The CDR3 extends over 13 amino acids. The germline V gene encodes CDR1 MNHEY and CDR2 SVGAGI. V was clipped by 2 bases and J by 2 bases, with 4 bases between them. For the CDR3, the DNA is TGTGCCAGCAGTTACGGGCGCAATCAGCCCCAGCATTTT. This encodes CASSYGRNQPQHF.